This TCR beta chain was captured in a study of CD8 T cells in ankylosing spondylitis (dated by TCRdb to the late 2010s). Regarding the research as a whole: The study set out to find disease-linked TCR variants by profiling T cell receptor beta repertoires in ankylosing spondylitis patients and healthy donors. Peripheral blood was sampled, and synovial fluid was additionally collected from ankylosing spondylitis patients. The full study cohort comprised around 25 ankylosing spondylitis patients and roughly 110 healthy donors. On the study overall, not on this receptor specifically: Significant enrichment of the disease-linked clones was reported in matched synovial fluid samples from ankylosing spondylitis patients. In peripheral blood, the disease-linked clones were found at relatively low frequencies and had a CD8+ phenotype. A TCR beta motif of eight highly homologous amino acid variants appeared characteristic of blood from ankylosing spondylitis patients. Some motif variants had previously been reported in the synovial fluid and blood of reactive arthritis patients, which suggests shared mechanisms of disease initiation.

These reads were obtained on an Illumina HiSeq 2500. Quantitative 5'-RACE with molecular barcodes was the method used to prepare the TCR beta libraries. Per the source publication's procedure: A new computational method, built on a probabilistic model of VDJ rearrangement, was used to identify disease-linked TCR variants. TCRdb passed the public sequencing reads through fastp at Q25 and MiXCR, retaining productive beta sequences. CDR3 protein duplicates are merged, each entry listing the most common genes and DNA. The V and J calls reflect TCRdb's pipeline rather than the authors' work. The sample table holds fewer than 350,000 distinct CDR3 sequences, of which around a tenth were seen once. The ten most abundant clones make up 8% to 9.5% of the sample. Compared with germline, V lacks 4 bases and J lacks 6 bases; bases without a gene match: 6. Looking up the germline V gene yields CDR1 SGHRS and CDR2 YFSETQ. The CDR3 sequence holds 13 residues, the cysteine and phenylalanine included. Only the CDR3 DNA stays, 39 bases, in frame from base 1.

This clonotype was detected ten times or more. The clone's antigen remains unknown. Base qualities are missing; no much larger clone stands one base away. This receptor was obtained from a female donor with ankylosing spondylitis or in good health (not recorded which). Material: blood, either unsorted or a sorted T cell fraction (not recorded which). The V gene is TRBV5-1 and the J gene is TRBJ1-1, with TRBD1 matching 7 junction bases. In nucleotide form, the sequence is TGCGCCAGCAGCCCCCAAGGGACAGCTGAAGCTTTCTTT. Translated, this is CASSPQGTAEAFF.